This T cell receptor beta chain was sequenced for a study of regulatory T cells in long-lasting Graves disease. The overall study: The antithyroid drugs taken by newly diagnosed Graves' patients had been used for under 3 months.

General study results and limits: Persistent disease favored TRBV28, TRBJ1-2 and TRBJ2-5.

Building of the TCR beta libraries involved iRepertoire HTBI primers and Arm-PCR of CDR3 regions. TCRdb recomputed calls from the multiplex PCR reads with MiXCR, one row per CDR3 protein. Here the sample spans 680,000 or so distinct CDR3 sequences, roughly 15% being singletons. This clonotype was picked up a small number of times. Antigen unknown. The time point here: newly diagnosed GD, antithyroid drugs for less than 3 months. PBMC-extracted RNA yielded the TCR library. V gave up 3 bases and J gave up 4 bases, with 10 bases separating them. This CDR3 has 14 amino acids. Germline V gene sequence: CDR1 MNHEY, CDR2 SMNVEV (reference sequence). The same sample was also used in a study of T cells in Graves' hyperthyroidism and ophthalmopathy. This second study says: HTBI primers drove first-round RT-PCR of the TCR CDR3. From stable hyperthyroidism, ophthalmopathy was set apart by a 13 V-J model.

The source is a woman in her twenties or thirties with Graves disease. Sequenced here: peripheral blood mononuclear cells (PBMCs), sampled at new diagnosis, from a patient treated with antithyroid drugs. The V and J genes are TRBV27 and TRBJ1-5; D may be TRBD1 (6 bases). CDR3 in amino acids: CASSFTGTNQPQHF. The CDR3, as DNA: TGTGCCAGCAGTTTTACAGGGACAAATCAGCCCCAGCATTTT.